The sequence of this TCR beta chain was determined in a study of cytomegalovirus exposure and HLA in healthy donors. Study at large: Among the approximately 400 genotyped donors, 65% to 85% were placed in the Caucasian-associated ancestry cluster. Findings of the study overall: Follow-up analysis found HLA locus-dependent TCR association rates, highest for DRB1 and lowest for HLA-C.

The ends were cut back, 4 bases at V and 4 bases at J, with 11 bases in the middle. The germline gives CDR1 MNHEY, CDR2 SMNVEV (reference sequence). The CDR3 is made up of 14 amino acids. Worth noting for this clone: Its antigen is still unknown. This specimen includes other DNA sequences encoding the same CDR3.

60 Vbeta and 13 Jbeta primers were used in PCR. Generated by immunoSEQ multiplex PCR, the TCRdb table keeps only in-frame clones and is missing some. The repertoire consists of 150,000 to 200,000 clones, with around nine tenths occurring once and the leading ten covering approximately 1.5%. V is TRBV27 and J is TRBJ2-1; perhaps TRBD2 as D (6 bases). The receptor comes from a woman younger than 30 in good health and CMV-seronegative. The sequenced sample was PBMCs. CDR3 residues: CASSSGTGYNEQFF. CDR3 nucleotide sequence: TGTGCCAGCAGTTCCGGGACTGGATACAATGAGCAGTTCTTC.